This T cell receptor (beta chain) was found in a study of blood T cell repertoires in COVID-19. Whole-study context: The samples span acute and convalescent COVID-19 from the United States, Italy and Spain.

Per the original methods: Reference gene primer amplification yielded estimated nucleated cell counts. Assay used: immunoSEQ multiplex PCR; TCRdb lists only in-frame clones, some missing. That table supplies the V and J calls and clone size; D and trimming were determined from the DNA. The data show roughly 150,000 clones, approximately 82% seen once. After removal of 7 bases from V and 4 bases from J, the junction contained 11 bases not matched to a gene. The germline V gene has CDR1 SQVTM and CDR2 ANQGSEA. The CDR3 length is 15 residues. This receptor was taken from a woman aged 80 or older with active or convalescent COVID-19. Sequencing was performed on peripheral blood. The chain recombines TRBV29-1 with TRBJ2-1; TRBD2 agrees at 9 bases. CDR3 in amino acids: CSADKASGTYNEQFF. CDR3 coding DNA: TGCAGCGCTGACAAGGCTAGCGGGACTTACAATGAGCAGTTCTTC.